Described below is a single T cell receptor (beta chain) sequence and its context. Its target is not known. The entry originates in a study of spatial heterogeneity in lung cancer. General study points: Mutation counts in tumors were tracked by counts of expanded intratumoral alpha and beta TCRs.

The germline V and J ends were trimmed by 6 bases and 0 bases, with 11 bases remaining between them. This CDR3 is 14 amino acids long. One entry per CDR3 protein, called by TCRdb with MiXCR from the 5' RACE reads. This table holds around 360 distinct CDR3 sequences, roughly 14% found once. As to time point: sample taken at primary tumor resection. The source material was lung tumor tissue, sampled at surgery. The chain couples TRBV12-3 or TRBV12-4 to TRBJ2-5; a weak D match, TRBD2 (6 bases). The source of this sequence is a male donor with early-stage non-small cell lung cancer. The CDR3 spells CASRSSEYQETQYF. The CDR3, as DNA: TGTGCCAGCAGGTCTAGCGAGTACCAAGAGACCCAGTACTTC.